The 32 T cell receptor beta chains in this list originate from one sample, sequenced in a study of T cell responses to AZD1222 COVID-19 vaccine. The table came from immunoSEQ multiplex PCR; TCRdb's copy has only in-frame clones and leaves some out. Of 95,000 to 110,000 clones in the sample, about 90% were seen once. This sample comprised peripheral blood, obtained on day 0 of AZD1222 vaccination. These receptors were obtained from an adult in good health.

The V call is TRBV10-3, the J call TRBJ1-1; 8 nucleotides line up with TRBD1. Germline CDR1 and CDR2: ENHRY and SYGVKD. Trimming cost V 5 bases and J 5 bases; bases outside gene matches: 4. There are 13 residues in the CDR3. CDR3 sequence reads: CAISTGGWTEAFF. CDR3 bases: TGTGCCATCAGTACAGGGGGGTGGACTGAAGCTTTCTTT.

The V gene is TRBV5-1, the J gene TRBJ2-7, with D unclear. Germline lookup yields CDR1 SGHRS and CDR2 YFSETQ. The ends were cut back, 4 bases at V and 3 bases at J, with 11 bases in the middle. This CDR3 has 13 amino acids. The CDR3 DNA follows: TGCGCCAGCAGCCCGGGTATGGGCTACGAGCAGTACTTC. Protein sequence: CASSPGMGYEQYF.

In the case of this clone: One end of the junction does not line up with germline, which may come from a read error. Different DNA sequences within this sample yield the same CDR3. The rearrangement links TRBV10-3 to TRBJ1-3; tentative D call: TRBD1 (6 bases). The CDR3 loop spans 16 amino acids. Looked up from germline, CDR1 is ENHRY and CDR2 is SYGVKD. The CDR3 sequence is CAISESSRTAGNTIYF. The CDR3 region has the DNA TGCGCCATCAGTGAGTCTTCAAGGACAGCCGGAAACACCATATATTTT.

The CDR3 coding sequence is TGCGCCAGCAGCTTGGATCTGAATTGGACCCAGTACTTC. Translated, it gives CASSLDLNWTQYF. V usage is TRBV5-1 and J usage is TRBJ2-5; no clear D gene. Germline assignment: CDR1 SGHRS and CDR2 YFSETQ. The CDR3 loop spans 13 amino acids. Trimming removed 0 bases at V and 7 bases at J, with 10 bases between.

This chain connects TRBV3-1 (or the pseudogene TRBV3-2) to TRBJ1-1; D is unresolved. The CDR3 sequence is 14 residues long. From germline, CDR1 is LGHDT and CDR2 YNNKEL (reference sequence). Trimming took off 7 bases at V and 6 bases at J, with 18 bases between the two ends. CDR3 sequence (DNA): TGTGCCAGCACCTCTTTATTACATCACTCTGAAGCTTTCTTT. It specifies CASTSLLHHSEAFF.

The chain is built from TRBV19 and TRBJ1-3; possible D gene TRBD1, 6 bases. Deletions cut 9 bases from V and 2 bases from J, with 14 bases between. This CDR3 has 14 amino acids. In germline, CDR1 is LNHDA, CDR2 SQIVND (reference sequence). The CDR3 reads CASQQGNTGNTIYF. CDR3 nucleotide sequence: TGTGCCAGCCAACAGGGTAACACTGGAAACACCATATATTTT.

The rearrangement links TRBV3-1 (or the pseudogene TRBV3-2) to TRBJ2-1; 11 bases align to TRBD1. This CDR3 has 17 amino acids. After removal of 2 bases from V and 9 bases from J, the junction contained 12 bases not matched to a gene. Germline V gene lookup returns CDR1 LGHDT and CDR2 YNNKEL (reference sequence). The CDR3 nucleotides read TGTGCCAGCAGCCAACGACCAAGCGGACAGGGGGCAAGTGAGCAGTTCTTC. Residues: CASSQRPSGQGASEQFF.

This clone showed up just once. CDR3 bases: TGTGCCAGCAGCGTAGGAACGGTCCAAGAGACCCAGTACTTC. It translates to CASSVGTVQETQYF. This chain connects TRBV9 to TRBJ2-5; D is uncertain. Germline loops: CDR1 SGDLS, CDR2 YYNGEE. The CDR3 runs 14 residues. V lost 0 bases, J lost 1 base, and 7 bases lay in between.

The V gene is TRBV9, the J gene TRBJ2-7, with D uncertain. V gave up 1 base and J gave up 1 base, with 9 bases separating them. This CDR3 spans 14 amino acids. Germline-derived CDR1 and CDR2 are SGDLS and YYNGEE. CDR3 in amino acids: CASSVRATSYEQYF. In DNA form, the CDR3 reads TGTGCCAGCAGCGTAAGGGCCACATCCTACGAGCAGTACTTC.

V gene TRBV3-1 (or the pseudogene TRBV3-2) combines with J gene TRBJ2-6; D perhaps matches TRBD1 (6 bases). This CDR3 is built from 16 residues. Germline V lookup: CDR1 LGHDT, CDR2 YNNKEL (reference sequence). V was cut by 2 bases and J by 0 bases, with 8 bases left in between. The CDR3 protein is CASSQRGGSGANVLTF. The CDR3 DNA is TGTGCCAGCAGCCAAAGAGGGGGCTCTGGGGCCAACGTCCTGACTTTC.

This clone is a singleton in its sample. V is TRBV2 and J is TRBJ1-3; D may be TRBD1 (6 bases). V lost 1 base to trimming and J lost 0 bases, with 19 bases between them. Germline CDR1 SNHLY, CDR2 FYNNEI. The CDR3 length is 19 residues. In nucleotides, the CDR3 is TGTGCCAGCAGTGAAGAGGGGGGACGGGTAAGGTCCTCTGGAAACACCATATATTTT. The encoded protein is CASSEEGGRVRSSGNTIYF.

The genes are TRBV11-2 and TRBJ2-3; D is undetermined. This CDR3 has 15 amino acids. Trimming removed 5 bases from V and 2 bases from J, with 14 bases in between. CDR1 is SGHAT and CDR2 is FQNNGV in the germline V gene. In DNA form, the CDR3 reads TGTGCCAGCAGCCCCCGGGCAGGATTCACAGATACGCAGTATTTT. It codes for CASSPRAGFTDTQYF.

The CDR3 loop reads CASSEYSGSSYNSPLHF. For the CDR3, the DNA is TGTGCCAGCAGTGAATATTCGGGAAGCTCCTATAATTCACCCCTCCACTTT. The rearrangement uses TRBV25-1 and TRBJ1-6; D remains ambiguous. The germline V gene encodes CDR1 MGHDK and CDR2 SYGVNS. Between the trimmed V and J ends, which lost 0 bases and 0 bases, there was a span of 9 bases. The CDR3 runs 17 residues.

The gene calls are TRBV11-2 and TRBJ2-7, with TRBD1 matching 7 bases. Trimming cost V 5 bases and J 8 bases; bases outside gene matches: 6. Germline CDR1 is SGHAT and CDR2 is FQNNGV. The CDR3 sequence is 12 residues long. The CDR3 loop reads CASSTGTAKQYF. In nucleotides, the CDR3 is TGTGCCAGCAGCACCGGGACAGCAAAGCAGTACTTC. Drawing the rest from reference TRBV11-2 and TRBJ2-7, the complete variable domain is EAGVAQSPRYKIIEKRQSVAFWCNPISGHATLYWYQQILGQGPKLLIQFQNNGVVDDSQLPKDRFSAERLKGVDSTLKIQPAKLEDSAVYLCASSTGTAKQYFGPGTRLTVT.

This sequence joins TRBV12-3 or TRBV12-4 and TRBJ2-5; no definite D call. CDR3 size: 12 residues. Trimming stripped 2 bases from V and 9 bases from J, with 10 bases between. The CDR3 nucleotides read TGTGCCAGCAGTTTAAGAGGTTGGCCCCAGTACTTC. It translates to CASSLRGWPQYF.

The chain combines TRBV29-1 with TRBJ2-3, with D tentatively TRBD1 (6 bases). V lost 6 bases, J lost 6 bases, and 13 bases lay in between. This CDR3 is built from 12 residues. CDR1 is SQVTM and CDR2 is ANQGSEA in the germline V gene. The CDR3 sequence: CSVGQGMDTQYF. The CDR3 region has the DNA TGCAGCGTGGGACAAGGGATGGATACGCAGTATTTT.

This chain connects TRBV5-1 to TRBJ2-7, with a possible D match to TRBD1 (6 bases). The CDR3 is 15 amino acids. CDR1 SGHRS and CDR2 YFSETQ come from the germline V gene. V was trimmed by 2 bases and J by 5 bases, leaving 17 bases between them. The DNA for the CDR3 is TGCGCCAGCAGCTTCGAAGGACAGTTCCCAGACGAGCAGTACTTC. Translated: CASSFEGQFPDEQYF. The whole variable domain, remainder taken from reference TRBV5-1 and TRBJ2-7, is KAGVTQTPRYLIKTRGQQVTLSCSPISGHRSVSWYQQTPGQGLQFLFEYFSETQRNKGNFPGRFSGRQFSNSRSEMNVSTLELGDSALYLCASSFEGQFPDEQYFGPGTRLTVT.

CDR3 residues: CASSPLDTVTYGYTF. In nucleotides, the CDR3 is TGTGCCAGCTCACCACTAGATACAGTAACTTATGGCTACACCTTC. V is TRBV18 and J is TRBJ1-2, with D uncertain. V was cut by 1 base and J by 5 bases, with 14 bases left in between. Germline V gene data show CDR1 as KGHSH and CDR2 as LQKENI. This CDR3 is 15 amino acids long. Full variable domain (missing parts from reference TRBV18 and TRBJ1-2): NAGVMQNPRHLVRRRGQEARLRCSPMKGHSHVYWYRQLPEEGLKFMVYLQKENIIDESGMPKERFSAEFPKEGPSILRIQQVVRGDSAAYFCASSPLDTVTYGYTFGSGTRLTVV.

The chain combines TRBV27 with TRBJ2-2; 9 nucleotides line up with TRBD2. Germline assignment: CDR1 MNHEY and CDR2 SMNVEV (reference sequence). This CDR3 has 16 amino acids. The V gene end was trimmed by 5 bases and the J gene end by 7 bases; junction bases not matched to a gene: 11. CDR3 bases: TGTGCCAGCAGTCCTCTAGCGGGGATTTTAGGCGGGGAGCTGTTTTTT. Its protein is CASSPLAGILGGELFF.

V gene TRBV30 combines with J gene TRBJ1-5, with D possibly TRBD1 on 6 matching bases. Germline V gene data show CDR1 as GTSNPN and CDR2 as SVGIG (reference sequence). Trimming cost V 0 bases and J 2 bases, with 11 bases left between them. The CDR3 runs to 15 residues. The DNA of the CDR3 is TGTGCCTGGAGTGTACAGGGTGGGGGCAATCAGCCCCAGCATTTT. Encoded protein: CAWSVQGGGNQPQHF. Full variable domain (remainder filled in from reference TRBV30 and TRBJ1-5): SQTIHQWPATLVQPVGSPLSLECTVEGTSNPNLYWYRQAAGRGLQLLFYSVGIGQISSEVPQNLSASRPQDRQFILSSKKLLLSDSGFYLCAWSVQGGGNQPQHFGDGTRLSIL.

The DNA of the CDR3 is TGTGCCAGCAGCTTCAGGGGGGCGAACACCGGGGAGCTGTTTTTT. Amino acid sequence: CASSFRGANTGELFF. The rearrangement uses TRBV9 and TRBJ2-2; TRBD1 is a possible D gene (7 bases). Germline assignment: CDR1 SGDLS and CDR2 YYNGEE. The CDR3 sequence is 15 residues long. Deletions cut 4 bases from V and 0 bases from J, with 10 bases between.

The J gene is TRBJ2-1, the V gene TRBV28, with D uncertain. CDR3 size: 16 residues. The V end lost 4 bases, the J end lost 7 bases, and 20 bases lay between the germline ends. Germline V gives CDR1 MDHEN, CDR2 SYDVKM. The CDR3 sequence: CASSSPRWQAANEQFF. In DNA form, the CDR3 reads TGTGCCAGCAGTTCCCCGCGATGGCAGGCGGCTAATGAGCAGTTCTTC.

This clone is medium-sized by share. The chain has TRBV7-9 and TRBJ1-1; D perhaps matches TRBD1 (5 bases). The CDR3 spans 14 residues. Trimming shortened V by 7 bases and J by 4 bases, and 16 bases separated the two germline ends. Germline V gene lookup returns CDR1 SEHNR and CDR2 FQNEAQ (reference sequence). The CDR3 sequence: CASTIFWGGTEAFF. Written as DNA, the CDR3 is TGTGCCAGCACCATATTCTGGGGGGGCACTGAAGCTTTCTTT.

V and J are TRBV29-1 and TRBJ1-2; TRBD1 matches 8 bases. V lost 6 bases to trimming and J lost 2 bases; unmatched junction nucleotides: 5. The CDR3 consists of 13 residues. Germline lookup yields CDR1 SQVTM and CDR2 ANQGSEA. The CDR3 protein is CSVVRTGNYGYTF. DNA for the CDR3: TGCAGCGTCGTCCGGACAGGGAACTATGGCTACACCTTC.

The chain links TRBV3-1 (or the pseudogene TRBV3-2) to TRBJ2-2; 8 nucleotides align to TRBD1. CDR3 length equals 15 residues. Germline-derived CDR1 and CDR2 are LGHDT and YNNKEL (reference sequence). Unmatched junction bases numbered 6, after V lost 3 bases and J lost 6 bases. The CDR3 spells CASSQYRGIAGELFF. The CDR3 coding sequence is TGTGCCAGCAGCCAGTACAGGGGGATCGCCGGGGAGCTGTTTTTT.

V is TRBV5-1 and J is TRBJ1-2; D might be TRBD1 (5 bases). V was cut by 1 base and J by 8 bases, with 12 bases left in between. The CDR3 runs 13 residues. Germline values: CDR1 SGHRS, CDR2 YFSETQ. CDR3 residues: CASSLLGAEGYTF. Written as DNA, the CDR3 is TGCGCCAGCAGCTTGTTAGGGGCGGAGGGCTACACCTTC.

V is TRBV7-2 and J is TRBJ2-2, with D possibly being TRBD2 (6 bases). In germline, CDR1 is SGHTA, CDR2 FQGNSA. There are 13 residues in the CDR3. V was trimmed by 5 bases and J by 8 bases, leaving 12 bases between them. The CDR3 DNA is TGTGCCAGCAGCAGGGACTTTTATGGGGAGCTGTTTTTT. Its translation is CASSRDFYGELFF. Filled out from reference TRBV7-2 and TRBJ2-2, the complete variable domain reads GAGVSQSPSNKVTEKGKDVELRCDPISGHTALYWYRQSLGQGLEFLIYFQGNSAPDKSGLPSDRFSAERTGGSVSTLTIQRTQQEDSAVYLCASSRDFYGELFFGEGSRLTVL.

J is TRBJ2-7 and V is TRBV11-2; perhaps TRBD1 as D (6 bases). Trimming cost V 6 bases and J 0 bases, with 9 bases left between them. The CDR3 extends over 13 amino acids. In germline, CDR1 is SGHAT, CDR2 FQNNGV. CDR3 sequence: CASSLDSSYEQYF. CDR3 sequence (DNA): TGTGCCAGCAGTTTGGACAGCTCCTACGAGCAGTACTTC.

The gene calls are TRBV7-9 and TRBJ1-1; D ambiguous. Germline CDR1 is SEHNR and CDR2 is FQNEAQ (reference sequence). V lost 8 bases to trimming and J lost 5 bases, with 15 bases between them. The CDR3 is made up of 13 amino acids. The DNA of the CDR3 is TGTGCCAGCTCACAAGCCAGCCCGACTGAAGCTTTCTTT. Its translation is CASSQASPTEAFF.

The rearrangement joins TRBV7-2 to TRBJ2-4, with 10 positions matching TRBD1. The germline gives CDR1 SGHTA, CDR2 FQGNSA. The CDR3 runs 14 residues. Trimming at V came to 1 base and at J to 6 bases, leaving 0 bases not matched to a gene. The CDR3 nucleotides are TGTGCCAGCAGCTTAGGGGACAGGGGAAACATTCAGTACTTC. Amino acid sequence: CASSLGDRGNIQYF.

The chain uses TRBV19 and TRBJ2-3, with D uncertain. CDR3 length: 13 residues. Trimming pared 5 bases from V and 4 bases from J, leaving 10 bases between. The germline CDR1 and CDR2 sequences are LNHDA and SQIVND (reference sequence). CDR3 in DNA: TGTGCCAGTAGTTTGCGCGGCTCAGATACGCAGTATTTT. Translation gives CASSLRGSDTQYF.

This chain joins TRBV28 and TRBJ1-6; D unclear. This CDR3 has 14 residues. The V gene's germline CDR1 is MDHEN and CDR2 SYDVKM. Trimming cost V 6 bases and J 7 bases, with 13 bases left between them. CDR3 nucleotide sequence: TGTGCCAGCAGCTTAAAGTCGGGCAATTCACCCCTCCACTTT. Amino acids: CASSLKSGNSPLHF.